The entry below gives a single T cell receptor (beta chain) sequence along with its context. Its antigen is currently unknown. The data derive from a study of shared clonotypes between healthy human individuals. The study, taken as a whole, reports: Against clonotypes common to all four donors, non-shared ones had lower generation probabilities.

The repertoire was sequenced with immunoSEQ multiplex PCR; TCRdb's copy has only in-frame clones and lacks some. The table records 2 million to 2.5 million clones, 92% of them present only once. The CDR3 is 16 residues long. The V gene end was trimmed by 6 bases and the J gene end by 9 bases; junction bases not matched to a gene: 11. The germline V gene has CDR1 KGHSH and CDR2 LQKENI. This receptor was identified in a young man in good health. Some clones in this sample may be carry-over from other donors' samples. The chain links TRBV18 to TRBJ2-1; TRBD2 agrees at 13 bases. Sequencing was done on a sample of naive CD4+ T cells from PBMCs. Regarding subset: CD45RA+ positively selected. Here the CDR3 DNA reads TGTGCCAGCTCGAGACCGGGACTAGCGGGAAAGGTTGAGCAGTTCTTC. This codes for CASSRPGLAGKVEQFF.